These T cell receptor beta chains were read from a single sample in a study of identical twins. TCRdb used MiXCR to reprocess the 5' RACE reads, holding one entry per CDR3 protein. The table has 500,000 to 600,000 distinct CDR3 sequences, roughly a fifth seen once. In addition, the sample was reused for a study of T cells expressing NK-cell markers.

The sample taken for sequencing was CD4+ T cells sorted from blood. The receptors come from a woman aged 18 to 35 in good health. CDR3s include the opening cysteine and the closing phenylalanine or tryptophan. Each record gives: J gene, clone size, V gene, D gene, CDR3 DNA, CDR3 protein. A D gene is named only where the DNA matches it firmly. The size field is filled for only some rows; it gives once, few, many or a size class.

TRBJ2-1	few	TRBV12-3/TRBV12-4	TRBD1	TGTGCCAGCAGCGGAACCGGGACAGGGGAGAGGAATGAGCAGTTCTTC	CASSGTGTGERNEQFF
TRBJ2-5	many	TRBV12-3/TRBV12-4	TRBD2	TGTGCCAGCAGTCGGACTAGCGGGGCCGTGGAGACCCAGTACTTC	CASSRTSGAVETQYF
TRBJ2-5	-	TRBV10-3	-	TGTGCCATCAGTGAGAGTGGACAGGGCGGGAGAGAGACCCAGTACTTC	CAISESGQGGRETQYF
TRBJ1-5	many	TRBV12-3/TRBV12-4	-	TGTGCCAGCAGTACAGTTAATCAGCCCCAGCATTTT	CASSTVNQPQHF
TRBJ2-5	-	TRBV5-1	-	TGCGCCAGCAGCTTGTCGGGAGACGGGACCCAGTACTTC	CASSLSGDGTQYF
TRBJ2-4	few	TRBV10-3	TRBD1	TGTGCCATCAGTCGGGACAGGGGCCAAAACATTCAGTACTTC	CAISRDRGQNIQYF
TRBJ2-1	few	TRBV4-3	-	TGCGCCAGCAGCCGGGGGCCCCAAAACTACAATGAGCAGTTCTTC	CASSRGPQNYNEQFF
TRBJ2-7	few	TRBV7-9	-	TGTGCCACGGGTGAGGGGGGCGACGAGCAGTACTTC	CATGEGGDEQYF
TRBJ2-1	few	TRBV11-2	-	TGTGCCAGCCACCGGGGGTTACAGGGTAATGAGCAGTTCTTC	CASHRGLQGNEQFF
TRBJ2-7	-	TRBV4-2	TRBD2	TGTGCCAGCAGCCAAGGGGTGCTAGCGGGGGGGACCTACGAGCAGTACTTC	CASSQGVLAGGTYEQYF
TRBJ2-3	-	TRBV6-5	TRBD2	TGTGCCAGCAGTTACGGACTAGCGGCTACAGATACGCAGTATTTT	CASSYGLAATDTQYF
TRBJ2-7	-	TRBV5-1	-	TGCGCCAGCAGCCGAGACAGCGAGCAGTACTTC	CASSRDSEQYF
TRBJ2-1	few	TRBV10-3	TRBD2	TGTGCCATCAGCGAACTAAGTAGCGGGAGTACTGGGGATGAGCAGTTCTTC	CAISELSSGSTGDEQFF
TRBJ2-3	-	TRBV14	TRBD1	TGTGCCAGCAGCATAAGCAGGGGGCTTTACACAGATACGCAGTATTTT	CASSISRGLYTDTQYF
TRBJ2-7	-	TRBV20-1	-	TGCAGTGCTAGGCAATTCCAATACGAGCAGTACTTC	CSARQFQYEQYF
TRBJ2-3	few	TRBV6-1	TRBD2	TGTGCCAGCAGTGGGCCCAGCGGGGGGGCCCGGGATACGCAGTATTTT	CASSGPSGGARDTQYF
TRBJ2-7	many	TRBV6-5	TRBD1	TGTGCCAGCAGTTACGGACAGGGGGCCTACGAGCAGTACTTC	CASSYGQGAYEQYF
TRBJ1-1	few	TRBV7-9	-	TGTGCCAGCAGCCACGACGCGAACACTGAAGCTTTCTTT	CASSHDANTEAFF
TRBJ1-3	-	TRBV4-2	TRBD1	TGTGCCAGCAGCCAGGGGGACAGGGGAAACACCATATATTTT	CASSQGDRGNTIYF
TRBJ2-1	-	TRBV12-3/TRBV12-4	-	TGTGCCAGCAGTTTGAAGGGGATCAATGAGCAGTTCTTC	CASSLKGINEQFF
TRBJ1-1	many	TRBV3-1	-	TGTGCCAGCAGCTTCCCCGGGCAGATTGAAGCTTTCTTT	CASSFPGQIEAFF
TRBJ1-1	-	TRBV5-5	-	TGTGCCAGCAGCTACCAACACCCGCGGAACACTGAAGCTTTCTTT	CASSYQHPRNTEAFF
TRBJ2-1	-	TRBV10-3	TRBD2	TGTGCCATCAGTGGGATAGCGGGAACGAAGGGGACTGAGCAGTTCTTC	CAISGIAGTKGTEQFF
TRBJ2-1	once	TRBV12-2	-	TGTGCAAGTCGCTACACCCGGAATGAGCAGTTCTTC	CASRYTRNEQFF
TRBJ2-7	-	TRBV21-1	-	TGTGCCAGCAGCGCAGCCGGGACAGGGGGCTGCGAGCAGTACTTC	CASSAAGTGGCEQYF
TRBJ2-7	many	TRBV5-1	TRBD1	TGCGCCAGCAGCCCGGGACAGTCCATCTACGAGCAGTACTTC	CASSPGQSIYEQYF
TRBJ1-1	-	TRBV7-9	TRBD1	TGTGCCAGCAGCCCAGAACGACAGGGTGGCACTGAAGCTTTCTTT	CASSPERQGGTEAFF
TRBJ1-6	few	TRBV20-1	-	TGCAGTGCTCTTGATGTGGGGGATTCACCCCTCCACTTT	CSALDVGDSPLHF
TRBJ2-3	-	TRBV12-3/TRBV12-4	-	TGTGCCACCGGAAAGGGATTGAGCACAGATACGCAGTATTTT	CATGKGLSTDTQYF
TRBJ1-1	many	TRBV5-6	TRBD1	TGTGCCAGCAGACGAGGACAGGGGAGATGGAGCACTGAAGCTTTCTTT	CASRRGQGRWSTEAFF
TRBJ1-4	few	TRBV12-3/TRBV12-4	TRBD1	TGTGCCAGCAGTTATCGGACAGGGAATGAAAAACTGTTTTTT	CASSYRTGNEKLFF
TRBJ1-2	few	TRBV10-3	-	TGTGCCATCAGTGACGGGGGGAACTATGGCTACACCTTC	CAISDGGNYGYTF
TRBJ1-2	few	TRBV20-1	-	TGCAGTGCTAGGACAGGTGGATTCTATGGCTACACCTTC	CSARTGGFYGYTF
TRBJ1-2	many	TRBV12-3/TRBV12-4	-	TGTGCCAGCAGTGTTGCAGGATTTGATGGCTACACCTTC	CASSVAGFDGYTF
TRBJ1-5	-	TRBV12-3/TRBV12-4	-	TGTGCCAGCAAGGGGCGGGGGCAGCCCCAGCATTTT	CASKGRGQPQHF
TRBJ2-3	many	TRBV9	TRBD2	TGTGCCAGCAGCGCCAGGCCTTCCGCGGGGGCAGATACGCAGTATTTT	CASSARPSAGADTQYF
TRBJ2-1	few	TRBV28	-	TGTGCCAGCAGTGTACAGGGGGGGCGCAATGAGCAGTTCTTC	CASSVQGGRNEQFF
TRBJ2-2	few	TRBV20-1	-	TGCAGTTCTACAGGGAAAGGGGGTGCCGGGGAGCTGTTTTTT	CSSTGKGGAGELFF
TRBJ1-1	-	TRBV7-3	TRBD1	TGTGCCAGCAGCTCCGGGACAGGGACGACCACTGAAGCTTTCTTT	CASSSGTGTTTEAFF
TRBJ1-1	-	TRBV11-3	TRBD1	TGTGCCAGCAGCTTAGTTGGGACAGGGGTTCGCACTGAAGCTTTCTTT	CASSLVGTGVRTEAFF
TRBJ2-7	few	TRBV9	TRBD2	TGTGCCAGCAGCGTAGATCCCGCCTCACTAGCGGTGGAGCAGTACTTC	CASSVDPASLAVEQYF
TRBJ2-3	few	TRBV20-1	-	TGCAGTGCTAGAGCTAGTAGAGGAGATACGCAGTATTTT	CSARASRGDTQYF